This TCR beta chain came from a study of T-cell reconstitution after alpha-beta-depleted transplantation in children. This clonotype was seen repeatedly, ten times or more. The TCRbeta library incorporated unique molecular identifiers. Each CDR3 protein is one row after TCRdb ran MiXCR on the PCR reads. The sample has hundreds of thousands of distinct CDR3 sequences, around 17% seen once. Source: PBMCs from the stem cell graft donor, taken from the stem cell graft. This clonotype originated in a human donor who donated a stem cell graft to a child with acute myeloid leukemia.

The DNA for the CDR3 is TGTGCCAGCAGTCGAGGGGTTGGCAGCATGAACACTGAAGCTTTCTTT. It encodes CASSRGVGSMNTEAFF. The rearrangement links TRBV12-3 or TRBV12-4 to TRBJ1-1, with D perhaps TRBD1 (5 bases). The V gene lost 5 bases and the J gene lost 0 bases, with 16 bases spanning the gap. The CDR3 runs to 16 residues.